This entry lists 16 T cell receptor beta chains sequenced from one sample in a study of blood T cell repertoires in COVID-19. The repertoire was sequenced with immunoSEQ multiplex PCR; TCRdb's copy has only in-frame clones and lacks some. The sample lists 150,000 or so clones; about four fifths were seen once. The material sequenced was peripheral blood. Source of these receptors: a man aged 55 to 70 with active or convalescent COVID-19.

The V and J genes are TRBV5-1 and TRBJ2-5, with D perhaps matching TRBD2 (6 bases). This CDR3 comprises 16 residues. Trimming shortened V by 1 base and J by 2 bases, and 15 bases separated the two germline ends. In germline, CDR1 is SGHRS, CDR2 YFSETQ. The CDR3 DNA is TGCGCCAGCAGCTTGAGCGGGCGGAGATTTCAAGAGACCCAGTACTTC. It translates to CASSLSGRRFQETQYF.

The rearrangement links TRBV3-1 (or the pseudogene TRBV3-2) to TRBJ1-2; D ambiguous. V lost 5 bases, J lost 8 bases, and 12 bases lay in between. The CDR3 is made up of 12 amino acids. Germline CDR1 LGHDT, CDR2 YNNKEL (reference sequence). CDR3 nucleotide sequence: TGTGCCAGCAGCACAACAGTCGGAGGCTACACCTTC. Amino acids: CASSTTVGGYTF.

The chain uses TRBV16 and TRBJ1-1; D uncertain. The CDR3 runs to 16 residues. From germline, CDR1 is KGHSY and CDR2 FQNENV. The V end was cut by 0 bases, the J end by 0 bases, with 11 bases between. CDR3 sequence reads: CASSQSLPHMNTEAFF. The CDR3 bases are TGTGCCAGCAGCCAATCTTTGCCCCACATGAACACTGAAGCTTTCTTT.

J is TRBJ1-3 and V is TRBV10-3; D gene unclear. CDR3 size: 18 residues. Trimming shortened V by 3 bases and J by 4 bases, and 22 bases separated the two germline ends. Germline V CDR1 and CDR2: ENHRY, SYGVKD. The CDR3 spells CAISEKVVEAVRGNTIYF. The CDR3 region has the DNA TGTGCCATCAGTGAAAAAGTGGTAGAGGCAGTCCGCGGAAACACCATATATTTT.

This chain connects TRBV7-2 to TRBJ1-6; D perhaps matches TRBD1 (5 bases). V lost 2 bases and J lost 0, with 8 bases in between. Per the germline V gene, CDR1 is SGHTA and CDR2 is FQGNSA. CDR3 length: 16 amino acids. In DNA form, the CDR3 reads TGTGCCAGCAGCTTATCGGGGGACTCCTATAATTCACCCCTCCACTTT. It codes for CASSLSGDSYNSPLHF.

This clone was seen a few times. The CDR3 DNA follows: TGCGCCAGCACCCAACTTATGACTAGCGGGGGGTCCTACAATGAGCAGTTCTTC. It yields the protein CASTQLMTSGGSYNEQFF. V and J are TRBV10-2 and TRBJ2-1, with 13 bases fitting TRBD2. CDR1 and CDR2 (germline): WSHSY, SAAADI. CDR3 length equals 18 residues. V dropped 7 bases and J dropped 1; count of bases not matched to a gene: 10.

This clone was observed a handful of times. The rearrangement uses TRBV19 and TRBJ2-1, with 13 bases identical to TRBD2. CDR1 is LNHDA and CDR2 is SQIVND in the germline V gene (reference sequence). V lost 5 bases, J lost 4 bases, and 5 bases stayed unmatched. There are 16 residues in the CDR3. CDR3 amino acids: CASSEPGLAGYNEQFF. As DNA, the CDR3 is TGTGCCAGTAGTGAACCGGGACTAGCGGGGTACAATGAGCAGTTCTTC.

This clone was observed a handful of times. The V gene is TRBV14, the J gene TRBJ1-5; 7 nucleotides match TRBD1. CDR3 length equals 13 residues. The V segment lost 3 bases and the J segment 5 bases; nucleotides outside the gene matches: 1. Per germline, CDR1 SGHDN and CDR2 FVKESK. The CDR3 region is CASSQQGDQPQHF. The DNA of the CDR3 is TGTGCCAGCAGCCAGCAGGGGGATCAGCCCCAGCATTTT.

CDR3 DNA: TGTGCCAGCAGTTACCGGGGGGGACGGCAAGAGACCCAGTACTTC. Its protein product is CASSYRGGRQETQYF. The chain has TRBV6-5 and TRBJ2-5; TRBD2 matches 8 bases. Germline values: CDR1 MNHEY, CDR2 SVGAGI. The CDR3 length is 15 residues. V lost 2 bases and J lost 2; bases outside the gene matches: 4.

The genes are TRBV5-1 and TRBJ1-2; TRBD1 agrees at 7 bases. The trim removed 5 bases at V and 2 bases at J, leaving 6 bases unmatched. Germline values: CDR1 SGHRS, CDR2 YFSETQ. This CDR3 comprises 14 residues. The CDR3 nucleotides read TGCGCCAGCAGTCCAGAGACAGGGAACTATGGCTACACCTTC. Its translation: CASSPETGNYGYTF. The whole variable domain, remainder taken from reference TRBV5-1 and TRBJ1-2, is KAGVTQTPRYLIKTRGQQVTLSCSPISGHRSVSWYQQTPGQGLQFLFEYFSETQRNKGNFPGRFSGRQFSNSRSEMNVSTLELGDSALYLCASSPETGNYGYTFGSGTRLTVV.

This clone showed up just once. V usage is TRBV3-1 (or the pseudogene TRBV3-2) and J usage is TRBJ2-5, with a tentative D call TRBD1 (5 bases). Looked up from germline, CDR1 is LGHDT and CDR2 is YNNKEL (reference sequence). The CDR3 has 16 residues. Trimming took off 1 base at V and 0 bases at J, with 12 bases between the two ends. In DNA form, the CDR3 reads TGTGCCAGCAGCCAAGCATCAAGGGGATACCAAGAGACCCAGTACTTC. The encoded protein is CASSQASRGYQETQYF.

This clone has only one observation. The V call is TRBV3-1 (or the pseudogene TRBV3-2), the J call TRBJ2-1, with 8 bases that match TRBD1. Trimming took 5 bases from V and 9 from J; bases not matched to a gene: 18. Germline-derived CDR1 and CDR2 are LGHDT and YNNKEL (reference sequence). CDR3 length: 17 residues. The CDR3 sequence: CASSSDRGLPRSGEQFF. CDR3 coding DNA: TGTGCCAGCAGCTCCGACAGGGGTCTCCCTCGGAGCGGTGAGCAGTTCTTC.

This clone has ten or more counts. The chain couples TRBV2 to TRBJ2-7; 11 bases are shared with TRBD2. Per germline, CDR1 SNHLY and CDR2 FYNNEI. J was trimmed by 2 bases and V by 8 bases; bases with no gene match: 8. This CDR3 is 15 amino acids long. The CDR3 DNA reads TGTGCCAGCCGTAAACTAGCGGGGGACCCCTACGAGCAGTACTTC. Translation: CASRKLAGDPYEQYF.

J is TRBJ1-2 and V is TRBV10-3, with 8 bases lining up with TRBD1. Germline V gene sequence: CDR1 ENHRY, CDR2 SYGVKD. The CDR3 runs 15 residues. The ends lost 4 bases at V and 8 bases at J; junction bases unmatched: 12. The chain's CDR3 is CAISGTDDRGRGYTF. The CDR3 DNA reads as TGTGCCATCAGTGGGACGGACGACAGGGGACGGGGCTACACCTTC.

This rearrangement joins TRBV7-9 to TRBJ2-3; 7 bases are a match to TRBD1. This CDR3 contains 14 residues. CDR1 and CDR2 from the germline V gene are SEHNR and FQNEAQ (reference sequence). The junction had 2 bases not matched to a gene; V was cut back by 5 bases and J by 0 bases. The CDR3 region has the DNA TGTGCCAGCAGCCGGGGACAGAGCACAGATACGCAGTATTTT. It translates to CASSRGQSTDTQYF.

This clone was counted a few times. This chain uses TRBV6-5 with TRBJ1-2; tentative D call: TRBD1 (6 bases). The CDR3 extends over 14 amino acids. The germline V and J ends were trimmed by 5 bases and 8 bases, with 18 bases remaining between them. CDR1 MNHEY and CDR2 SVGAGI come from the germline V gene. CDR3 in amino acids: CASSLSGGGGGYTF. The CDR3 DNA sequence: TGTGCCAGCAGTCTAAGCGGGGGGGGCGGCGGCTACACCTTC.